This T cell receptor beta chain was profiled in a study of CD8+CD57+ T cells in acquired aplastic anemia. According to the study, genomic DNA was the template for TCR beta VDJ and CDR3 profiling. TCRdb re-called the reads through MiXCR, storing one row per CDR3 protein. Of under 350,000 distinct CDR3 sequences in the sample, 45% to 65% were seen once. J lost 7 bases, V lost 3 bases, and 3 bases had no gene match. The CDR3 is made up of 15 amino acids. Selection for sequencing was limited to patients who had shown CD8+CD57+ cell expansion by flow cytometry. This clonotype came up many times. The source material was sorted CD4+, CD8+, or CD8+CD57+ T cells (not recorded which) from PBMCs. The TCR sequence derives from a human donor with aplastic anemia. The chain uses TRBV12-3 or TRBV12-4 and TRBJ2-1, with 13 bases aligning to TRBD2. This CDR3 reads CASSLRLAGGNEQFF. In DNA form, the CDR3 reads TGTGCCAGCAGTTTGAGACTAGCGGGAGGAAATGAGCAGTTCTTC.